A single sample is the source of the 14 T cell receptor beta chains below, sequenced in a study of T-cell memory formation after mild COVID-19. TCRdb processed the 5' RACE reads anew with MiXCR; each CDR3 protein has one entry. The table includes approximately 7,700 distinct CDR3 sequences, roughly 31% detected once. The specimen was PBMCs or a T cell subset sorted from them (not recorded which). All receptors derive from an adult woman who had mild COVID-19 (a few samples of this study predate the infection). Cell type and time point are not known.

This chain connects TRBV9 to TRBJ2-3, with 12 positions matching TRBD1. V gave up 4 bases and J gave up 4 bases; unmatched junction bases: 10. CDR3 length: 17 residues. Germline V gene sequence: CDR1 SGDLS, CDR2 YYNGEE. CDR3 nucleotide sequence: TGTGCCAGCAGCCCCCGAGCCGGGACAGGGGGCGCAGATACGCAGTATTTT. Amino acids: CASSPRAGTGGADTQYF.

At least ten counts were recorded for this clonotype. The J gene is TRBJ1-4, the V gene TRBV4-3; tentatively, D is TRBD1 (5 bases). CDR3 length: 19 residues. The germline V gene encodes CDR1 LGHNA and CDR2 YSLEER. Trimming took 0 bases from V and 1 from J, leaving 18 bases between them. The CDR3 region has the DNA TGCGCCAGCAGCCAAGACCGGCCTGGGACTTCTGGAACTAATGAAAAACTGTTTTTT. This codes for CASSQDRPGTSGTNEKLFF.

This clonotype appeared once. The J gene is TRBJ2-2, the V gene TRBV5-1; no clear D. V lost 5 bases and J lost 0, with 11 bases in between. Germline V gene lookup returns CDR1 SGHRS and CDR2 YFSETQ. CDR3 length: 15 residues. CDR3 region: CASRQPGSNTGELFF. The DNA for the CDR3 is TGCGCCAGCAGGCAACCTGGGTCGAACACCGGGGAGCTGTTTTTT.

The table lists this clonotype with many counts. The rearrangement uses TRBV27 and TRBJ2-7, with TRBD2 matching over 9 bases. Germline assignment: CDR1 MNHEY and CDR2 SMNVEV (reference sequence). The CDR3 contains 14 residues. Germline trimming cut 7 bases from V and 3 bases from J; bases unmatched to any gene: 7. This CDR3 is CASKGLAGFYEQYF. The DNA for the CDR3 is TGTGCCAGCAAAGGCCTAGCGGGGTTCTACGAGCAGTACTTC.

In this sample, this clonotype turned up many times. V is TRBV24-1 and J is TRBJ1-1, with D possibly TRBD1 on 6 matching bases. CDR3 length: 12 amino acids. Trimming took 7 bases from V and 3 from J, leaving 8 bases between them. From germline, CDR1 is KGHDR and CDR2 SFDVKD. The CDR3 sequence is CATRAGDTEAFF. The DNA of the CDR3 is TGTGCCACCAGAGCAGGGGACACTGAAGCTTTCTTT.

This clonotype occurred many times. This rearrangement joins TRBV30 to TRBJ2-3; no definite D call. Germline V gene sequence: CDR1 GTSNPN, CDR2 SVGIG (reference sequence). The CDR3 is 13 amino acids. V was pared by 2 bases and J by 4 bases, with 10 bases between. CDR3 in amino acids: CAWSSLLADTQYF. The CDR3 nucleotides read TGTGCCTGGAGTAGCTTGCTCGCAGATACGCAGTATTTT.

This clonotype was seen at least ten times. The chain couples TRBV7-9 to TRBJ2-7, with 15 bases matching TRBD2. Trimming took 3 bases from V and 0 from J; bases not matched to a gene: 3. The CDR3 is 17 residues long. The germline V gene encodes CDR1 SEHNR and CDR2 FQNEAQ (reference sequence). CDR3 bases: TGTGCCAGCAGCTTGGGACTAGCGGGAGGCCTCTCCTACGAGCAGTACTTC. The encoded protein is CASSLGLAGGLSYEQYF. The complete variable domain, with remaining parts taken from reference TRBV7-9 and TRBJ2-7, reads DTGVSQNPRHKITKRGQNVTFRCDPISEHNRLYWYRQTLGQGPEFLTYFQNEAQLEKSRLLSDRFSAERPKGSFSTLEIQRTEQGDSAMYLCASSLGLAGGLSYEQYFGPGTRLTVT.

This clonotype was seen ten or more times. V and J are TRBV28 and TRBJ2-3; either TRBD1 or TRBD2 may fit D (6 bases each). The CDR3 loop spans 16 amino acids. CDR1 is MDHEN and CDR2 is SYDVKM in the germline V gene. The V end lost 3 bases, the J end lost 4 bases, and 17 bases lay between the germline ends. CDR3 region: CASSLSWGADADTQYF. The CDR3 DNA is TGTGCCAGCAGTTTGAGTTGGGGGGCTGATGCAGATACGCAGTATTTT.

This clonotype was counted many times. The genes are TRBV5-6 and TRBJ1-2, with D maybe TRBD1 (6 bases). Trimming stripped 5 bases from V and 5 bases from J, with 25 bases between. Germline CDR1 is SGHDT and CDR2 is YYEEEE. CDR3 size: 17 residues. The DNA of the CDR3 is TGTGCCAGCAGTCGACAGGCTATCTCGGGTATGAAATATGGCTACACCTTC. It translates to CASSRQAISGMKYGYTF.

In this sample, this clonotype turned up many times. The chain carries TRBV10-3 and TRBJ2-7, with D maybe TRBD2 (6 bases). The germline CDR1 and CDR2 sequences are ENHRY and SYGVKD. CDR3 size: 14 residues. The V end lost 2 bases, the J end lost 3 bases, and 11 bases lay between the germline ends. The CDR3, as DNA: TGTGCCATCAGTGAGGCAGTGGACTACTACGAGCAGTACTTC. Its translation: CAISEAVDYYEQYF.

This clonotype rates as medium-sized. This chain uses TRBV5-1 with TRBJ2-4; 10 bases are shared with TRBD1. CDR1 SGHRS and CDR2 YFSETQ come from the germline V gene. The CDR3 length is 17 residues. The ends lost 3 bases at V and 2 bases at J; junction bases unmatched: 8. As DNA, the CDR3 is TGCGCCAGCAGCTCTATTCGGGACAGGGGCTCCAAAAACATTCAGTACTTC. Its protein is CASSSIRDRGSKNIQYF.

This clonotype was picked up many times. The chain is built from TRBV9 and TRBJ2-1; TRBD2 aligns across 7 bases. Germline CDR1 and CDR2: SGDLS and YYNGEE. V shed 5 bases and J 5 bases; nucleotides not matched to a gene: 4. The CDR3 spans 13 residues. As DNA, the CDR3 is TGTGCCAGCAGTGATCTAGCGGACAATGAGCAGTTCTTC. As protein: CASSDLADNEQFF. The whole variable domain, remainder taken from reference TRBV9 and TRBJ2-1, is DSGVTQTPKHLITATGQRVTLRCSPRSGDLSVYWYQQSLDQGLQFLIQYYNGEERAKGNILERFSAQQFPDLHSELNLSSLELGDSALYFCASSDLADNEQFFGPGTRLTVL.

The genes are TRBV12-3 or TRBV12-4 and TRBJ2-1, with D tentatively TRBD1 (6 bases). The length of the CDR3 is 13 residues. With 3 bases removed from V and 9 bases from J, the gap between germline ends came to 12 bases. CDR3 nucleotides: TGTGCCAGCAGTTTTATACAGGGTCTTGAGCAGTTCTTC. Translating gives CASSFIQGLEQFF.

The rearrangement uses TRBV7-9 and TRBJ1-1, with a weak D call TRBD1 (6 bases). The CDR3 is made up of 15 amino acids. Germline loops: CDR1 SEHNR, CDR2 FQNEAQ (reference sequence). Trimming removed 6 bases at V and 5 bases at J, with 19 bases between. The CDR3 loop is CASRPKDRLGTEAFF. CDR3 DNA sequence: TGTGCCAGCAGGCCTAAGGACAGACTTGGGACTGAAGCTTTCTTT.